This T cell receptor beta chain originates from a study of CD8+CD57+ T cells in acquired aplastic anemia (dated 2018 in TCRdb). Study-wide context: On average, sorted CD4+ and CD8+ cells yielded 3 to 4 ug of extracted DNA, with a range of about 0.18 to 30 ug. CD8+CD57+ expansion was defined as frequency above the mean frequency observed in healthy subjects. Summary of the overall study and its limitations: Some 27 CD8+ CDR3 sequences were found in both patients and controls but appeared to be highly expressed in patients and within the immunodominant clones of the patients. CD8+ Simpson's diversity did not differ significantly between patients and healthy controls (P=0.060).

As for this clonotype: This receptor's antigen is unknown. Base qualities are not recorded, but no much larger clone differs from it by a single base.

V and J lose 8 bases and 9 bases, and a span of 8 bases separates them. Including cysteine and phenylalanine, the CDR3 has 10 amino acids. The only DNA kept is the CDR3, 30 bases in frame from the first base. As encoded in the germline V gene, CDR1 is MGHDK while CDR2 is SYGVNS. Genomic DNA served as template for TCR beta VDJ combination and CDR3 sequence profiling. An Illumina HiSeq 2000 was the platform used for TCR repertoire sequencing. For the original study's pipeline: Repertoire assessment relied on Simpson's diversity index, CDR3 size and DJ length profiles, and TRBV/TRBJ rearrangement plots. The immunodominant clone was defined as the most abundant DNA sequence in deep sequencing data. CDR3 amino acid sequences were screened for sharing across subjects and were compared with published repertoires and the VDJdb database. Through fastp at Q25 and MiXCR, TCRdb rebuilt clones from the public reads, retaining in-frame beta chains. Rows matching on CDR3 protein sequence are summarized as one entry with the most common DNA and genes. These V and J calls are TCRdb output, not the study's own analysis. In all, the sample holds some 200,000 distinct CDR3 sequences, and roughly 60% of those were seen once. In total, the top ten clones hold about 60% of the sample.

Expansion of CD8+CD57+ cells had been shown by flow cytometry in the patients chosen for sequencing. Every patient had a diagnosis of severe acquired aplastic anemia based on International Study of Aplastic Anemia and Agranulocytosis and Camitta criteria. Patients had received no therapy at the time of blood sampling. In the study, sorted CD4+ and CD8+ blood T cells from patients with severe aplastic anemia and from healthy subjects underwent deep sequencing of TCR repertoires. Patients were enrolled in the USA under clinicaltrials.gov protocols 00001620, 01623167, 00001397, 00071045, 00081523 and 00961064. Ficoll-Paque density gradient centrifugation was used to isolate peripheral blood mononuclear cells. Before DNA was extracted, CD4+ and CD8+ T cells were sorted using either FACS or magnetic beads.

The sequence is built from TRBV25-1 and TRBJ2-1; the D region possibly corresponds to TRBD1 (5 bases align). This TCR was sampled from a human donor with aplastic anemia. The sequencing sample was made of sorted CD4+, CD8+, or CD8+CD57+ T cells (not recorded which) from PBMCs. The DNA sequence follows: TGTGCCAGCGGAGACAGTGAGCAGTTCTTC. Translation gives CASGDSEQFF. Beyond the CDR3, the reference TRBV25-1 and TRBJ2-1 genes provide the residues; the full variable domain reads: EADIYQTPRYLVIGTGKKITLECSQTMGHDKMYWYQQDPGMELHLIHYSYGVNSTEKGDLSSESTVSRIRTEHFPLTLESARPSHTSQYLCASGDSEQFFGPGTRLTVL.